This T cell receptor delta chain was obtained from a study of gammadelta T cells in human blood. There are 14 residues in the CDR3. J was trimmed by 5 bases and V by 2 bases; bases with no gene match: 1. CDR1 is GEAIGNYY, CDR2 EKD, per germline. TCRdb reprocessed the RT-PCR reads using CATT. Of under 400 delta-chain clones in the sample, roughly 31% were seen once. Study-level results: Microbial exposure reportedly appeared to drive polyclonal expansion of innate gamma-delta T cells right after birth.

Relative to its sample, this clone is large. Its antigen is unidentified. V gene TRDV2 combines with J gene TRDJ2; 10 nucleotides align to TRDD3. Sample: Vgamma9Vdelta2 gamma-delta T cells from cord blood. The clonotype was recovered from a newborn. CDR3 DNA sequence: TGTGCCTGTGACATACTGGGGGATACAGCACAACTCTTCTTT. Its protein product is CACDILGDTAQLFF.